The table lists the clone carrying this T cell receptor beta chain with a count of one. The CDR3 extends over 17 amino acids. The V and J ends lost 1 base and 0 bases, in that order; junction bases with no gene match: 6. Per the germline V gene, CDR1 is SGHAT and CDR2 is FQNNGV. This specimen comes from a study of shared clonotypes between healthy human individuals. About the research overall: With ages of 18 to 49, the donors were a couple of women and a few men. Each donor's CD8 memory used one plate, CD8 naive two, each CD4 subset three.

For each subset, genomic DNA was distributed in equal portions over several immunoSEQ plates. Clones were sequenced by immunoSEQ multiplex PCR, and TCRdb holds only the in-frame ones, with some missing. The table includes about 2 million clones, approximately 94% detected once. Only CD45RO-negative cells positively selected for CCR7 counted as naive CD8 cells, so terminally differentiated effector memory CD45RA+ cells were excluded. The origin of this receptor is a man aged 18 to 30 in good health. The rearrangement joins TRBV11-2 to TRBJ2-4, with 7 bases lining up with TRBD2. The sequenced sample consisted of naive CD8+ T cells sorted from blood. The CDR3 bases are TGTGCCAGCAGCTTAGTGGCGGGAGCGGTAGCCAAAAACATTCAGTACTTC. Translating it yields CASSLVAGAVAKNIQYF.